These 12 T cell receptor beta chains share one sample of origin, sequenced in a study of CXCR3-negative and CXCR3-positive naive CD8 T cells. General study findings and limits: Naive cells positive for CXCR3 carried more hydrophobic TRB CDR3s than CXCR3-negative ones.

The antigens these receptors bind are not known. TRB cDNA was prepared as libraries by UMI-labeled 5' RACE. After re-calling the 5' RACE reads, TCRdb lists one entry per CDR3 protein, DNA absent. Recorded for this sample: 84,000 or so distinct CDR3 sequences. The sample comprised naive CXCR3+ CD8+ T cells from blood. Stated subset: CD45RO-CCR7+CD27+CD95- naive CD8+ T cells expressing CXCR3 (TNR3+). The source is a human donor in good health. Some clones in this sample may be carry-over from other donors' samples.

The rearrangement uses TRBV7-9 and TRBJ2-5. The CDR3 has 12 residues. The germline CDR1 and CDR2 sequences are SEHNR and FQNEAQ (reference sequence). This chain's CDR3 is CASTTVIQTQYF.

The rearrangement joins TRBV7-2 to TRBJ2-7. The germline V gene has CDR1 SGHTA and CDR2 FQGNSA. The CDR3 runs to 13 residues. CDR3 sequence reads: CASSLYGNYEQYF.

The V gene is TRBV6-5, the J gene TRBJ2-1; with no DNA, the TCRdb D assignment of TRBD1 cannot be verified. Germline assignment: CDR1 MNHEY and CDR2 SVGAGI. CDR3 size: 14 residues. The CDR3 sequence: CASSYSELGREQFF.

V usage is TRBV7-2 and J usage is TRBJ1-2. CDR3 length equals 16 residues. The V gene's germline CDR1 is SGHTA and CDR2 FQGNSA. The CDR3 protein is CASSLTHRTAYYGYTF.

The chain recombines TRBV2 with TRBJ2-1. Germline V gene data show CDR1 as SNHLY and CDR2 as FYNNEI. The CDR3 runs 14 residues. Here the CDR3 reads CASSEARLGVEQFF.

CDR3 amino acids: CASSVSGRTVTDTQYF. This chain joins TRBV7-2 and TRBJ2-3. This CDR3 spans 16 amino acids. Germline V gives CDR1 SGHTA, CDR2 FQGNSA.

The chain carries TRBV4-2 and TRBJ2-7; the TCRdb call, TRBD1, lacks DNA for checking. The CDR3 consists of 15 residues. Germline V gene lookup returns CDR1 LGHNA and CDR2 YNFKEQ. CDR3 sequence reads: CASSQARDPLDEQYF.

V usage is TRBV7-9 and J usage is TRBJ1-3. Germline assignment: CDR1 SEHNR and CDR2 FQNEAQ (reference sequence). The CDR3 contains 18 residues. The CDR3 protein is CASSPKYPAETSGNTIYF.

The J gene is TRBJ2-1, the V gene TRBV9. Germline CDR1 SGDLS, CDR2 YYNGEE. The CDR3 is 12 amino acids. Here the CDR3 reads CARIHLICEQFF.

The V gene is TRBV20-1, the J gene TRBJ2-3; the TRBD2 assignment by TCRdb is unverifiable without DNA. This CDR3 has 15 amino acids. Germline V gene lookup returns CDR1 DFQATT and CDR2 SNEGSKA (reference sequence). The CDR3 region is CSARAPGLARDTQYF.

The rearrangement links TRBV12-3 or TRBV12-4 to TRBJ2-7; the D call from TCRdb, TRBD2, cannot be confirmed without DNA. This CDR3 is 11 amino acids long. CDR3 sequence reads: CASTAGSEQYF.

This rearrangement joins TRBV29-1 to TRBJ2-3; as DNA is missing, the TRBD1 call by TCRdb cannot be tested. This CDR3 spans 16 amino acids. Germline CDR1 SQVTM, CDR2 ANQGSEA. CDR3 sequence reads: CSVEDRQTLSTDTQYF.